The sample holds a few counts of the clone carrying this T cell receptor beta chain. Its specificity is unknown. This record comes from a study of CD8 T cells in ankylosing spondylitis. Study-wide results and caveats: Disease-linked clones, CD8+, were relatively rare in peripheral blood. Reported data indicate significant enrichment of disease-linked clones within matched ankylosing spondylitis synovial fluid.

CDR3 size: 13 residues. Trimming cost V 3 bases and J 1 base; bases outside gene matches: 2. Per germline, CDR1 DFQATT and CDR2 SNEGSKA (reference sequence). TCRdb used MiXCR to reprocess the 5' RACE reads, holding one entry per CDR3 protein. The table lists fewer than 200,000 distinct CDR3 sequences, 15% to 20% of them singletons. The receptor comes from a male donor aged 10-30 years with ankylosing spondylitis or in good health (not recorded which). Sequenced sample: blood, either unsorted or a sorted T cell fraction (not recorded which). The chain links TRBV20-1 to TRBJ2-5; 7 nucleotides align to TRBD1. CDR3 sequence: CSARTGSQETQYF. CDR3 nucleotides: TGCAGTGCTAGGACAGGGTCCCAAGAGACCCAGTACTTC.